What follows are 23 T cell receptor beta chains derived from one specimen sequenced in a study of pediatric ulcerative colitis. TCRdb keeps only in-frame clones here, not all; method: immunoSEQ multiplex PCR. The sample has 1,500 or so clones, 90% seen once. Source material: blood. The receptors derive from a boy aged 5 to 17 with severe ulcerative colitis.

V is TRBV5-1 and J is TRBJ1-2, with TRBD1 as a possible D gene (5 bases). Germline V gene sequence: CDR1 SGHRS, CDR2 YFSETQ. Trimming took 2 bases from V and 7 from J, leaving 12 bases between them. The CDR3 runs 13 residues. The CDR3 DNA is TGCGCCAGCAGCTTCGGGGGTTCAGGTGGCTACACCTTC. Protein sequence: CASSFGGSGGYTF.

This sequence joins TRBV4-1 and TRBJ2-7; D is ambiguous. Trimming pared 4 bases from V and 5 bases from J, leaving 15 bases between. CDR1 is MGHRA and CDR2 is YSYEKL in the germline V gene. The CDR3 extends over 14 amino acids. This CDR3 is CASSLHRAHNEQYF. In nucleotides, the CDR3 is TGCGCCAGCAGCCTACACCGGGCGCATAACGAGCAGTACTTC.

The chain is built from TRBV7-2 and TRBJ2-7, with D hard to call. CDR3 length: 15 residues. V was cut by 0 bases and J by 3 bases, with 12 bases left in between. Germline V gene lookup returns CDR1 SGHTA and CDR2 FQGNSA. This CDR3 reads CASSLALSIGYEQYV. CDR3 in DNA: TGTGCCAGCAGCTTAGCGCTGAGCATCGGCTACGAGCAGTACGTC.

The chain is built from TRBV7-8 and TRBJ1-5, with unresolved D. Germline CDR1 and CDR2: SGHVS and FQNEAQ. This CDR3 region has 12 residues. The V end lost 3 bases, the J end lost 2 bases, and 2 bases lay between the germline ends. The CDR3 protein is CASSFRNQPQHF. The CDR3 DNA follows: TGTGCCAGCAGCTTTCGCAATCAGCCCCAGCATTTT.

The CDR3 DNA is TGCGCCAGCAGCATGCAGGACATAGCCTACGAGCAGTACTTC. Its translation: CASSMQDIAYEQYF. The chain uses TRBV5-1 and TRBJ2-7; tentatively, D is TRBD1 (5 bases). The germline V gene has CDR1 SGHRS and CDR2 YFSETQ. The CDR3 is 14 amino acids. Deletions cut 4 bases from V and 2 bases from J, with 13 bases between.

This chain links TRBV30 with TRBJ1-1; D is unresolved. The CDR3 contains 12 residues. Germline assignment: CDR1 GTSNPN and CDR2 SVGIG (reference sequence). V was shortened by 2 bases and J by 8 bases, with 12 bases between the two germline ends. The CDR3 sequence is CAWSKGPREAFF. In nucleotides, the CDR3 is TGTGCCTGGAGTAAAGGCCCCCGGGAAGCTTTCTTT.

This chain links TRBV28 with TRBJ1-2; unclear D gene. The V and J ends lost 6 bases and 7 bases respectively, with 12 bases between them. The CDR3 is 12 residues long. Germline V CDR1 and CDR2: MDHEN, SYDVKM. The CDR3 protein is CASRSTNAGYTF. The CDR3, as DNA: TGTGCCAGCAGGAGTACGAACGCTGGCTACACCTTC.

The chain is built from TRBV13 and TRBJ1-1; D is unclear. Germline V lookup: CDR1 PRHDT, CDR2 FYEKMQ (reference sequence). V lost 5 bases to trimming and J lost 0 bases, with 7 bases between them. The CDR3 spans 13 residues. Here the CDR3 DNA reads TGTGCCAGCAGCGAGGCTATGAACACTGAAGCTTTCTTT. It translates to CASSEAMNTEAFF.

The chain employs TRBV6-1 and TRBJ2-5; no firm D call. CDR3 length: 11 amino acids. The V gene's germline CDR1 is MNHNS and CDR2 SASEGT. Trimming stripped 7 bases from V and 4 bases from J, with 7 bases between. DNA for the CDR3: TGTGCCAGCAAGGTTGGAGAGACCCAGTACTTC. Its translation is CASKVGETQYF.

This sequence joins TRBV19 and TRBJ1-4; tentatively, D is TRBD1 (6 bases). The CDR3 consists of 14 residues. Per germline, CDR1 LNHDA and CDR2 SQIVND (reference sequence). With 6 bases removed from V and 7 bases from J, the gap between germline ends came to 15 bases. The CDR3 DNA follows: TGTGCCAGTAGCTGGGCAGGGGACGGTGAAAAACTGTTTTTT. The encoded protein is CASSWAGDGEKLFF.

This chain joins TRBV30 and TRBJ1-2, with D tentatively TRBD1 (6 bases). Trimming pared 1 base from V and 4 bases from J, leaving 13 bases between. The CDR3 contains 14 residues. CDR1 GTSNPN and CDR2 SVGIG come from the germline V gene (reference sequence). The CDR3 region is CAWSGDRTAYGYTF. The DNA of the CDR3 is TGTGCCTGGAGTGGCGACAGGACAGCCTATGGCTACACCTTC.

This clone is a singleton in its sample. The genes are TRBV30 and TRBJ2-4; D ambiguous. CDR1 and CDR2 from the germline V gene are GTSNPN and SVGIG (reference sequence). The CDR3 runs to 12 residues. Trimming took off 4 bases at V and 3 bases at J, with 7 bases between the two ends. In DNA form, the CDR3 reads TGTGCCTGGACCTGGGGCAAAAACATTCAGTACTTC. Translated, it gives CAWTWGKNIQYF.

This sequence joins TRBV29-1 and TRBJ2-2; 9 nucleotides match TRBD1. Germline assignment: CDR1 SQVTM and CDR2 ANQGSEA. Trimming took 6 bases from V and 4 from J; bases not matched to a gene: 3. The CDR3 covers 13 residues. CDR3 DNA: TGCAGCGTAAGACAGGGGGTCACCGGGGAGCTGTTTTTT. Amino acid sequence: CSVRQGVTGELFF.

The rearrangement uses TRBV5-6 and TRBJ1-3; 8 positions agree with TRBD1. The CDR3 extends over 15 amino acids. The germline CDR1 and CDR2 sequences are SGHDT and YYEEEE. V gave up 0 bases and J gave up 8 bases; unmatched junction bases: 7. This chain's CDR3 is CASSLGGQGGHTIYF. The CDR3 nucleotides read TGTGCCAGCAGCTTGGGTGGACAGGGAGGTCACACCATATATTTT.

Here the CDR3 DNA reads TGTGCCAGCAGCCACTCCGGGGCAGGGGAAGCTTTCTTT. Translated: CASSHSGAGEAFF. This chain connects TRBV11-3 to TRBJ1-1; tentatively, D is TRBD1 (5 bases). Germline assignment: CDR1 SGHNT and CDR2 YENEEA. V gave up 5 bases and J gave up 8 bases, with 15 bases separating them. The CDR3 is made up of 13 amino acids.

The chain is built from TRBV7-9 and TRBJ2-5, with 12 bases fitting TRBD1. Per the germline V gene, CDR1 is SEHNR and CDR2 is FQNEAQ (reference sequence). After removal of 4 bases from V and 5 bases from J, the junction contained 5 bases not matched to a gene. The CDR3 length is 15 residues. The CDR3 is CASSSGTGGRETQYF. Written as DNA, the CDR3 is TGTGCCAGCAGCTCCGGGACAGGGGGCAGGGAGACCCAGTACTTC.

The V gene is TRBV6-6, the J gene TRBJ1-4, with TRBD1 identical over 7 bases. Germline V gene data show CDR1 as MNHNY and CDR2 as SVGAGI (reference sequence). The V and J ends lost 6 bases and 8 bases, in that order; junction bases with no gene match: 6. The CDR3 contains 13 residues. This chain's CDR3 is CASRTGVGEKLFF. CDR3 sequence (DNA): TGTGCCAGCAGAACAGGGGTAGGGGAAAAACTGTTTTTT.

Only a few counts were recorded for this clone. V gene TRBV30 combines with J gene TRBJ1-5; 12 positions match TRBD1. J gave up 4 bases and V 5 bases, and 9 bases lay outside the gene matches. CDR3 size: 16 residues. Germline lookup yields CDR1 GTSNPN and CDR2 SVGIG (reference sequence). The CDR3 is CAWDFGGQGANQPQHF. The CDR3 region has the DNA TGTGCCTGGGATTTCGGGGGACAGGGGGCGAATCAGCCCCAGCATTTT.

This clone was recorded only once. The chain is built from TRBV18 and TRBJ2-3, with D hard to call. The CDR3 spans 12 residues. Trimming pared 3 bases from V and 8 bases from J, leaving 9 bases between. The germline gives CDR1 KGHSH, CDR2 LQKENI. Here the CDR3 DNA reads TGTGCCAGCTCACCCTCCGAGTCTACGCAGTATTTT. Translated, it gives CASSPSESTQYF.

V and J are TRBV7-9 and TRBJ1-1; D is undetermined. V lost 6 bases, J lost 0 bases, and 11 bases lay in between. The germline gives CDR1 SEHNR, CDR2 FQNEAQ (reference sequence). The length of the CDR3 is 14 residues. The CDR3 loop is CASRGAFMNTEAFF. Written as DNA, the CDR3 is TGTGCCAGCAGGGGAGCGTTCATGAACACTGAAGCTTTCTTT.

In its sample, this clone was seen a few times. The V gene is TRBV6-1, the J gene TRBJ2-5; D may correspond to TRBD1 or TRBD2 (7 bases each). Trimming pared 0 bases from V and 2 bases from J, leaving 13 bases between. Germline V gene sequence: CDR1 MNHNS, CDR2 SASEGT. This CDR3 has 16 residues. CDR3 coding DNA: TGTGCCAGCAGTGAAGCGAGGGGGCGGGGGCAAGAGACCCAGTACTTC. Amino acids: CASSEARGRGQETQYF.

The CDR3 DNA reads TGTGCCAGCAGTTTAATGACAGAGACCGAAGAGACCCAGTACTTC. Translation gives CASSLMTETEETQYF. The rearrangement links TRBV6-5 to TRBJ2-5; tentatively, D is TRBD1 (5 bases). Germline CDR1 and CDR2: MNHEY and SVGAGI. The germline V and J ends were trimmed by 4 bases and 3 bases, with 15 bases remaining between them. The CDR3 runs 15 residues.

The V and J genes are TRBV5-1 and TRBJ2-6; TRBD1 matches at 7 bases. Germline assignment: CDR1 SGHRS and CDR2 YFSETQ. The length of the CDR3 is 15 residues. V gave up 7 bases and J gave up 4 bases; unmatched junction bases: 8. CDR3: CASHRGSGGANVLTF. CDR3 nucleotide sequence: TGCGCCAGCCACAGGGGAAGTGGGGGGGCCAACGTCCTGACTTTC. The variable domain in full, completed from reference TRBV5-1 and TRBJ2-6, reads KAGVTQTPRYLIKTRGQQVTLSCSPISGHRSVSWYQQTPGQGLQFLFEYFSETQRNKGNFPGRFSGRQFSNSRSEMNVSTLELGDSALYLCASHRGSGGANVLTFGAGSRLTVL.